Only a few counts were recorded for the clone carrying this T cell receptor (beta chain). Through a sample-barcoded 5' primer and a J-beta primer mix, a second PCR was run for roughly 7 to 11 cycles. TCRdb re-called the 5' RACE reads through MiXCR, storing one row per CDR3 protein. The table includes 2 million or so distinct CDR3 sequences, 49% detected once. This entry belongs to a study of blood T cells in healthy people across ages. The CDR3 spans 15 residues. The germline V gene has CDR1 PRHDT and CDR2 FYEKMQ (reference sequence). V lost 5 bases to trimming and J lost 2 bases, with 16 bases between them.

The sequence derives from a middle-aged woman in good health. The sample comprised blood. J is TRBJ2-7 and V is TRBV13, with D possibly TRBD1 on 5 matching bases. CDR3 DNA sequence: TGTGCCAGCAGCGCCAAACCGACAGTGACCTACGAGCAGTACTTC. This translates into CASSAKPTVTYEQYF.